This TCR beta chain is drawn from a study of identical twins. This clonotype was counted between two and nine times. Germline lookup yields CDR1 SGHTA and CDR2 FQGTGA. With 1 base removed from V and 9 bases from J, the gap between germline ends came to 12 bases. The CDR3 has 13 residues. A universal primer site was added by template switching, and unique molecular identifiers were carried by the cDNA. Using its own MiXCR run on the 5' RACE reads, TCRdb lists one record per CDR3 protein. This table holds roughly 720,000 distinct CDR3 sequences, around a sixth found once. The same sample was also used in a study of T cells expressing NK-cell markers. That work adds: For five or six donors, the dominant NKG2C+ clonotypes made up about 1.0-7.5% of their CD8+ T cells.

Material for sequencing was PBMCs. V is TRBV7-3 and J is TRBJ2-5, with unresolved D. The TCR was taken from a woman between 18 and 29 years old in good health. Written as DNA, the CDR3 is TGTGCCAGCAGCTTAAACCCCGGAAGGGCCCAGTACTTC. Amino acids: CASSLNPGRAQYF.